Below are 16 T cell receptor beta chains sequenced from a single sample in a study of control samples from healthy donors and cancer patients. Profiled with immunoSEQ multiplex PCR; TCRdb holds only in-frame clones, not every one. The sample has some 94,000 clones, roughly nine tenths seen once. Sample: blood. These receptors were taken from a woman between 45 and 65 years old in good health.

The chain uses TRBV18 and TRBJ2-7, with 12 bases aligning to TRBD2. The trim removed 5 bases at V and 7 bases at J, leaving 9 bases unmatched. This CDR3 has 15 amino acids. Germline V gene data show CDR1 as KGHSH and CDR2 as LQKENI. CDR3 in DNA: TGTGCCAGCTCATCGTCTAGCGGGAGGGCCGGAGAGCAGTACTTC. Translating it yields CASSSSSGRAGEQYF. Full variable domain (missing parts from reference TRBV18 and TRBJ2-7): NAGVMQNPRHLVRRRGQEARLRCSPMKGHSHVYWYRQLPEEGLKFMVYLQKENIIDESGMPKERFSAEFPKEGPSILRIQQVVRGDSAAYFCASSSSSGRAGEQYFGPGTRLTVT.

This chain links TRBV5-8 with TRBJ1-2; D ambiguous. V was cut by 3 bases and J by 1 base, with 10 bases left in between. The CDR3 covers 14 residues. Germline V lookup: CDR1 SGHTS, CDR2 YDEGEE. The CDR3: CASSSPPLNYGYTF. In DNA form, the CDR3 reads TGTGCCAGCAGCTCCCCGCCCCTTAACTATGGCTACACCTTC.

V is TRBV6-1 and J is TRBJ2-3; tentatively, D is TRBD1 or TRBD2 (5 bases each). CDR1 and CDR2 from the germline V gene are MNHNS and SASEGT. V was shortened by 0 bases and J by 2 bases, with 18 bases between the two germline ends. The CDR3 extends over 18 amino acids. The CDR3 loop reads CASSEAYSSGDLTDTQYF. In nucleotides, the CDR3 is TGTGCCAGCAGTGAAGCGTATAGTAGTGGGGACCTCACAGATACGCAGTATTTT.

The chain combines TRBV19 with TRBJ2-3; D is possibly TRBD2 (6 bases). V was cut by 4 bases and J by 0 bases, with 14 bases left in between. CDR1 is LNHDA and CDR2 is SQIVND in the germline V gene (reference sequence). The CDR3 is made up of 16 amino acids. The CDR3 protein is CASSTGSGTSTDTQYF. The DNA of the CDR3 is TGTGCCAGTAGTACCGGGAGTGGGACTAGCACAGATACGCAGTATTTT.

In its sample, this clone was seen once. V usage is TRBV28 and J usage is TRBJ2-5; maybe TRBD2 (5 bases). Germline V lookup: CDR1 MDHEN, CDR2 SYDVKM. This CDR3 is 14 amino acids long. V lost 11 bases to trimming and J lost 4 bases, with 20 bases between them. The CDR3 reads CASLGVTAGETQYF. The CDR3 nucleotides are TGTGCCTCCCTCGGGGTAACGGCGGGAGAGACCCAGTACTTC.

The chain couples TRBV12-5 to TRBJ1-4; TRBD1 matches 7 bases. The CDR3 has 14 residues. V was clipped by 4 bases and J by 7 bases; unmatched bases: 6. The V gene's germline CDR1 is LGHNT and CDR2 FRNRAP. In DNA form, the CDR3 reads TGTGCTAGTGGTTCCAACAGGGGTACTGAAAAACTGTTTTTT. This translates into CASGSNRGTEKLFF.

The chain couples TRBV7-2 to TRBJ1-1, with 8 bases fitting TRBD1. Trimming at V came to 3 bases and at J to 4 bases, leaving 4 bases not matched to a gene. Germline CDR1 and CDR2: SGHTA and FQGNSA. CDR3 length: 14 residues. CDR3 sequence reads: CTSSFQGASTEAFF. For the CDR3, the DNA is TGTACCAGCAGCTTCCAGGGGGCGAGCACTGAAGCTTTCTTT.

The genes are TRBV20-1 and TRBJ2-1, with 9 bases that match TRBD2. Per the germline V gene, CDR1 is DFQATT and CDR2 is SNEGSKA (reference sequence). The CDR3 is made up of 14 amino acids. V shed 3 bases and J 8 bases; nucleotides not matched to a gene: 8. This CDR3 reads CSASLRTSVHEQFF. The CDR3 DNA reads as TGCAGTGCTAGTCTACGGACTAGCGTCCATGAGCAGTTCTTC.

This chain connects TRBV5-1 to TRBJ1-6; D gene unclear. Germline-derived CDR1 and CDR2 are SGHRS and YFSETQ. The CDR3 is 13 residues long. With 0 bases removed from V and 6 bases from J, the gap between germline ends came to 4 bases. CDR3 sequence (DNA): TGCGCCAGCAGCTTGGAGACTAATTCACCCCTCCACTTT. The encoded protein is CASSLETNSPLHF.

This chain uses TRBV28 with TRBJ1-2; D gene unclear. The V gene's germline CDR1 is MDHEN and CDR2 SYDVKM. The V end lost 7 bases, the J end lost 1 base, and 16 bases lay between the germline ends. This CDR3 has 15 amino acids. The DNA of the CDR3 is TGTGCCAGCACAATCAGTACCTTATTTAACTATGGCTACACCTTC. Protein product: CASTISTLFNYGYTF.

The chain employs TRBV7-2 and TRBJ1-5, with D uncertain. Germline CDR1 reads SGHTA; CDR2 reads FQGNSA. Trimming left V 7 bases short and J 8 bases short, with 15 bases between. The CDR3 extends over 13 amino acids. This CDR3 reads CASTLSIVEPQHF. DNA of the CDR3: TGTGCCAGCACCTTGAGCATAGTGGAGCCCCAGCATTTT. Drawing the rest from reference TRBV7-2 and TRBJ1-5, the complete variable domain is GAGVSQSPSNKVTEKGKDVELRCDPISGHTALYWYRQSLGQGLEFLIYFQGNSAPDKSGLPSDRFSAERTGGSVSTLTIQRTQQEDSAVYLCASTLSIVEPQHFGDGTRLSIL.

The table lists this clone with a few counts. The chain combines TRBV3-1 (or the pseudogene TRBV3-2) with TRBJ2-2; no reliable D call. Germline V lookup: CDR1 LGHDT, CDR2 YNNKEL (reference sequence). V gave up 0 bases and J gave up 4 bases, with 12 bases separating them. This CDR3 comprises 16 residues. CDR3 amino acids: CASSQDYGRSTGELFF. The DNA for the CDR3 is TGTGCCAGCAGCCAAGATTACGGGCGATCCACCGGGGAGCTGTTTTTT.

The gene calls are TRBV3-1 (or the pseudogene TRBV3-2) and TRBJ1-4; D is undetermined. Looked up from germline, CDR1 is LGHDT and CDR2 is YNNKEL (reference sequence). Trimming stripped 4 bases from V and 5 bases from J, with 17 bases between. There are 16 residues in the CDR3. The chain's CDR3 is CASSPRTGRRNEKLFF. CDR3 sequence (DNA): TGTGCCAGCAGCCCGCGGACGGGCAGACGAAATGAAAAACTGTTTTTT.

The chain is built from TRBV19 and TRBJ1-2; 7 nucleotides match TRBD1. V shed 3 bases, J shed 6 bases, and the junction held 7 bases outside the gene matches. The CDR3 contains 14 residues. The germline CDR1 and CDR2 sequences are LNHDA and SQIVND (reference sequence). As DNA, the CDR3 is TGTGCCAGTAGTATCCAGGGGGTCGAGAATGGCTACACCTTC. As protein: CASSIQGVENGYTF.

This clone was found a few times. This chain connects TRBV19 to TRBJ1-5; 7 bases map to TRBD1. CDR1 LNHDA and CDR2 SQIVND come from the germline V gene (reference sequence). V trimming: 5 bases; J trimming: 4 bases; junction bases outside the gene matches: 8. CDR3 length: 15 amino acids. The CDR3 region has the DNA TGTGCCAGTAGTCCCGGGACAGACACTAATCAGCCCCAGCATTTT. It specifies CASSPGTDTNQPQHF. The full variable domain, with the rest looked up from reference TRBV19 and TRBJ1-5, is DGGITQSPKYLFRKEGQNVTLSCEQNLNHDAMYWYRQDPGQGLRLIYYSQIVNDFQKGDIAEGYSVSREKKESFPLTVTSAQKNPTAFYLCASSPGTDTNQPQHFGDGTRLSIL.

V is TRBV19 and J is TRBJ2-6, with D perhaps TRBD1 or TRBD2 (5 bases each). This CDR3 region has 16 residues. V was cut by 6 bases and J by 0 bases, with 12 bases left in between. Germline V gene lookup returns CDR1 LNHDA and CDR2 SQIVND (reference sequence). DNA for the CDR3: TGTGCCAGTAGGGGGACCGGAGTCTCTGGGGCCAACGTCCTGACTTTC. Protein product: CASRGTGVSGANVLTF.